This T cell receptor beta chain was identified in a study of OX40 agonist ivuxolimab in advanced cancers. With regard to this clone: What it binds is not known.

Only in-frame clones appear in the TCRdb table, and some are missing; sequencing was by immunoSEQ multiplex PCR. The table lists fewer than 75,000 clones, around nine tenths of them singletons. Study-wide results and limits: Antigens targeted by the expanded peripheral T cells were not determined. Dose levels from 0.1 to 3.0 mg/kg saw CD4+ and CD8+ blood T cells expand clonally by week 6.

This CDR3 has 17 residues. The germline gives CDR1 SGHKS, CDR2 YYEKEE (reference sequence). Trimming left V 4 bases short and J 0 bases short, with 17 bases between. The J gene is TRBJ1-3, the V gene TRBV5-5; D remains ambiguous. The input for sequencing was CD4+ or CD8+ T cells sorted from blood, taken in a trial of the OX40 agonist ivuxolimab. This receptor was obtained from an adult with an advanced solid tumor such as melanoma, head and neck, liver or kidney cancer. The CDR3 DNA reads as TGTGCCAGCAGCCGAAATTTTTTAGAAAGCTCTGGAAACACCATATATTTT. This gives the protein CASSRNFLESSGNTIYF. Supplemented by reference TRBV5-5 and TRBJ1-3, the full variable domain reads DAGVTQSPTHLIKTRGQQVTLRCSPISGHKSVSWYQQVLGQGPQFIFQYYEKEERGRGNFPDRFSARQFPNYSSELNVNALLLGDSALYLCASSRNFLESSGNTIYFGEGSWLTVV.